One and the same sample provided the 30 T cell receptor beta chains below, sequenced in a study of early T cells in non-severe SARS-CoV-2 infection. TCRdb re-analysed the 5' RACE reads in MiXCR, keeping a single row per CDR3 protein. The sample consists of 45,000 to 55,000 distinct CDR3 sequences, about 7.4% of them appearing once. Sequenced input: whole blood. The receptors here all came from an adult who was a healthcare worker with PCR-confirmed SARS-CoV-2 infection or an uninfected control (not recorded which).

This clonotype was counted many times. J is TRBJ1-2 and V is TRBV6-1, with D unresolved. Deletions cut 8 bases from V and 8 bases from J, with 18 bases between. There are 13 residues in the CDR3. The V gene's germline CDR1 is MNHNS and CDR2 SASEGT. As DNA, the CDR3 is TGTGCCAGCTGCACTCAACCCTATGGAGGCTACACCTTC. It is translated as CASCTQPYGGYTF.

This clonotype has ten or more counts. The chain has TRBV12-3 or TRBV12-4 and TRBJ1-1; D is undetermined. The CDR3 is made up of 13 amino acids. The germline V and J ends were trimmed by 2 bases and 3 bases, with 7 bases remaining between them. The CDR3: CASSLFGDTEAFF. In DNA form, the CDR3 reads TGTGCCAGCAGTTTATTTGGGGACACTGAAGCTTTCTTT.

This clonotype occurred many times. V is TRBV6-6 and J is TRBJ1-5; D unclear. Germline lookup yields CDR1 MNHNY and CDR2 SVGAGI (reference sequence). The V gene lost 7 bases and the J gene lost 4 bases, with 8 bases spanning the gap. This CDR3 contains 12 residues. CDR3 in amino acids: CASNQPNQPQHF. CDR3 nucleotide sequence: TGTGCCAGCAACCAACCTAATCAGCCCCAGCATTTT.

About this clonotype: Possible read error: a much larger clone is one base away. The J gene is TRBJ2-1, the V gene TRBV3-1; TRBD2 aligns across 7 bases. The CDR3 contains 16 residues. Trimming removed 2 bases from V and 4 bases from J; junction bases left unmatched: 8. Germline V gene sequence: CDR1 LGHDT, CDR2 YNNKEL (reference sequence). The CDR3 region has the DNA TGTGCCAGCAGCCAACCCCTAGCGGAGGTATACAATGAGCAGTTCTTC. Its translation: CASSQPLAEVYNEQFF.

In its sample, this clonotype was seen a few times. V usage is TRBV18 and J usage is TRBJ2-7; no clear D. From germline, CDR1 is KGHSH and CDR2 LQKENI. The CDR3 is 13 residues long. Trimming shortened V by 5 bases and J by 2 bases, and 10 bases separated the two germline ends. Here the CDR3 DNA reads TGTGCCAGCTCAGTGGACGGGCCCTACGAGCAGTACTTC. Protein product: CASSVDGPYEQYF.

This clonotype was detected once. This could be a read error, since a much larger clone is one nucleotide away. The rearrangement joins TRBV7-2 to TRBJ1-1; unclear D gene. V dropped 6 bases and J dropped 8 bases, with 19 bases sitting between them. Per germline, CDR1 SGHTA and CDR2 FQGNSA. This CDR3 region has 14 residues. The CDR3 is CASRQTMDWVEAFF. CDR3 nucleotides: TGTGCCAGCAGACAGACTATGGACTGGGTGGAAGCTTTCTTT.

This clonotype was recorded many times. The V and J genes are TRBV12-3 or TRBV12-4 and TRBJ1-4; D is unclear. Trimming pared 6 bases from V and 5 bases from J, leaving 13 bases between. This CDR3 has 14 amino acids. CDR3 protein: CASSRAGPNEKLFF. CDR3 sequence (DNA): TGTGCCAGCAGCCGCGCCGGGCCGAATGAAAAACTGTTTTTT.

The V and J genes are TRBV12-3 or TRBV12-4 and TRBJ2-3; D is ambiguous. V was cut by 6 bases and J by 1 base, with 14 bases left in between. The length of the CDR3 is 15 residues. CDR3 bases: TGTGCCAGCAGCCGTGCTGGCGAGGGCACAGATACGCAGTATTTT. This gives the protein CASSRAGEGTDTQYF.

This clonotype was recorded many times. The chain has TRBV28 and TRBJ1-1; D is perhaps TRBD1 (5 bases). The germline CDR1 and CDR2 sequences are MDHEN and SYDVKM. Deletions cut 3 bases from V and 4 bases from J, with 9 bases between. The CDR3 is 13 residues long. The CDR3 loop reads CASSLAGSTEAFF. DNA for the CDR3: TGTGCCAGCAGTTTGGCAGGGTCCACTGAAGCTTTCTTT.

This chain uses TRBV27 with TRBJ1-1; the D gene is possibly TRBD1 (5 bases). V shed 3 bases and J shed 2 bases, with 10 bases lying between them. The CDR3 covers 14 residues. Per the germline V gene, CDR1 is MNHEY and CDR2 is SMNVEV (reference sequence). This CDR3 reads CASSLRGLNTEAFF. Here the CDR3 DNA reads TGTGCCAGCAGTTTGCGGGGCCTCAACACTGAAGCTTTCTTT.

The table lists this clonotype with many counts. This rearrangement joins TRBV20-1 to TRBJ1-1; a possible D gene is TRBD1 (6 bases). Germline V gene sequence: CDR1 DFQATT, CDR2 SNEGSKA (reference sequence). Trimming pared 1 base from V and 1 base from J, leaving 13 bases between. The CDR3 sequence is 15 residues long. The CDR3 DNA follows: TGCAGTGCTAGAGGTCAAGGGGGGCAGAACACTGAAGCTTTCTTT. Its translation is CSARGQGGQNTEAFF.

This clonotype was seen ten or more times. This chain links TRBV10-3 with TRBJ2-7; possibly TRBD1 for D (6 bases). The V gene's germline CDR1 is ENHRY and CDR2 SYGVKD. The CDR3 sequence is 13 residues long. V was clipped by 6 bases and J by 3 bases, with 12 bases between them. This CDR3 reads CAISTDRSYEQYF. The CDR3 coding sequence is TGTGCCATCAGCACTGACAGGAGCTACGAGCAGTACTTC.

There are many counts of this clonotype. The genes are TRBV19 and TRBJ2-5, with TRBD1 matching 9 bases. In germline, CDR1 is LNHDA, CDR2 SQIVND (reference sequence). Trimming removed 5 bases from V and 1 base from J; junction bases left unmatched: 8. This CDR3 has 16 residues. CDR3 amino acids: CASSSRTGDVQETQYF. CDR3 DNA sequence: TGTGCCAGTAGTTCTCGGACAGGGGATGTCCAAGAGACCCAGTACTTC.

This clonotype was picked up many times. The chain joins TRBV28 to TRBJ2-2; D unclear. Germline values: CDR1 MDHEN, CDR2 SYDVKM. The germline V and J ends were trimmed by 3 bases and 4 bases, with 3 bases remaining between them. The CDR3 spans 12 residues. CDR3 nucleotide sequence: TGTGCCAGCAGTTTTCTCACCGGGGAGCTGTTTTTT. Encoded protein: CASSFLTGELFF.

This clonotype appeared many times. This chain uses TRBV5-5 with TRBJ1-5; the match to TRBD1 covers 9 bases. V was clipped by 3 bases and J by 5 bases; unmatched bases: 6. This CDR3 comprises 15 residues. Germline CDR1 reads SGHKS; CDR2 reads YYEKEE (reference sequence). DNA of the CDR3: TGTGCCAGCAGCTGGACCGGGACAGGGTATCAGCCCCAGCATTTT. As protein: CASSWTGTGYQPQHF.

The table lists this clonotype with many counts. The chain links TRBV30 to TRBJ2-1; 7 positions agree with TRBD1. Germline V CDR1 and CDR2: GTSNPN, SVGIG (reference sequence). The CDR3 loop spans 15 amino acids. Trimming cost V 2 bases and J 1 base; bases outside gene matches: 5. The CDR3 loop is CAWSPTGVSYNEQFF. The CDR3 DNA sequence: TGTGCCTGGAGTCCCACAGGGGTTTCCTACAATGAGCAGTTCTTC.

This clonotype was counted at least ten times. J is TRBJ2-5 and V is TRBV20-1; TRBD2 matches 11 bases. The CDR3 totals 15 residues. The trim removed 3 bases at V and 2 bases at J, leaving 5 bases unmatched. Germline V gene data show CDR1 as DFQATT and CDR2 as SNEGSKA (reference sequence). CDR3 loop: CSASSSGGAQETQYF. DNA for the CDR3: TGCAGTGCTAGTAGTAGCGGGGGGGCGCAAGAGACCCAGTACTTC.

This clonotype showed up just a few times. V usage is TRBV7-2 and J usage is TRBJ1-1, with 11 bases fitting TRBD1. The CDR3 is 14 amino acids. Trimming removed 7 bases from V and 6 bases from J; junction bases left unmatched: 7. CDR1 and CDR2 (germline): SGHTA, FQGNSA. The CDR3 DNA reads TGTGCCAGCACCCAAGGACAGGGGGCCGCTGAAGCTTTCTTT. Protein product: CASTQGQGAAEAFF. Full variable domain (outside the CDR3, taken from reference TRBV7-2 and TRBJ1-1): GAGVSQSPSNKVTEKGKDVELRCDPISGHTALYWYRQSLGQGLEFLIYFQGNSAPDKSGLPSDRFSAERTGGSVSTLTIQRTQQEDSAVYLCASTQGQGAAEAFFGQGTRLTVV.

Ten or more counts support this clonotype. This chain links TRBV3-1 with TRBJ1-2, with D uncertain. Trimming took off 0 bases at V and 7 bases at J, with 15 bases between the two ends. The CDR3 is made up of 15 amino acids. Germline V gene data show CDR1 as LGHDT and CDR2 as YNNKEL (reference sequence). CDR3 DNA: TGTGCCAGCAGCCAAGAGGAGACAAACCGGGGTGGCTACACCTTC. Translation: CASSQEETNRGGYTF.

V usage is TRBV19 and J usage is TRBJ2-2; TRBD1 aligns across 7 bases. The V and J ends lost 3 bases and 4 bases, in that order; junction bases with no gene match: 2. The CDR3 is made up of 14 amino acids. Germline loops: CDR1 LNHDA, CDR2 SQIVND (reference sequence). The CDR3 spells CASSMRQGTGELFF. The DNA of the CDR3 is TGTGCCAGTAGTATGAGACAGGGCACCGGGGAGCTGTTTTTT.

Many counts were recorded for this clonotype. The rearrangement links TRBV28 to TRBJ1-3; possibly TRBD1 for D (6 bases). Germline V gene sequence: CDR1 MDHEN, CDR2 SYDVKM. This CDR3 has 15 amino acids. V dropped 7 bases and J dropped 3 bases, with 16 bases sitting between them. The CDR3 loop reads CASTLGGGGGNTIYF. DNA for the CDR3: TGTGCCAGCACCCTCGGGGGAGGGGGTGGAAACACCATATATTTT.

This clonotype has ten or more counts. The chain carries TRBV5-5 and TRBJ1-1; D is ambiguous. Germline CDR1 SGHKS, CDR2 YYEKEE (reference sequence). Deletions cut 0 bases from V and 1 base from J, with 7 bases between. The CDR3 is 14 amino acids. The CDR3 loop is CASSLAPENTEAFF. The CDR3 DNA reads TGTGCCAGCAGCTTGGCCCCAGAGAACACTGAAGCTTTCTTT.

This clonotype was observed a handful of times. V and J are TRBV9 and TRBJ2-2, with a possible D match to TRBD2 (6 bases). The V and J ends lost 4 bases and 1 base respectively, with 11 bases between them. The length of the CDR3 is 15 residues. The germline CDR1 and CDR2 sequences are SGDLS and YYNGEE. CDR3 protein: CASSTRRGNTGELFF. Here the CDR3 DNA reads TGTGCCAGCAGCACCCGGCGGGGGAACACCGGGGAGCTGTTTTTT.

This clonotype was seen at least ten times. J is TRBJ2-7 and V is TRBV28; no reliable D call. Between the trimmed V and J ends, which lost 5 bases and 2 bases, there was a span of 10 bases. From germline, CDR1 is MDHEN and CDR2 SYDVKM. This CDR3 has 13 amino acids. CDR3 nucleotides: TGTGCCAGCAGTCCCGGGCTCACCTACGAGCAGTACTTC. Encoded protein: CASSPGLTYEQYF.

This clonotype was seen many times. The CDR3 protein is CASSLERTEAFF. The CDR3 DNA is TGTGCCAGCAGCTTAGAGCGGACAGAAGCTTTCTTT. The gene calls are TRBV7-9 and TRBJ1-1; maybe TRBD1 (5 bases). This CDR3 region has 12 residues. Germline-derived CDR1 and CDR2 are SEHNR and FQNEAQ (reference sequence). Trimming took 1 base from V and 8 from J, leaving 8 bases between them.

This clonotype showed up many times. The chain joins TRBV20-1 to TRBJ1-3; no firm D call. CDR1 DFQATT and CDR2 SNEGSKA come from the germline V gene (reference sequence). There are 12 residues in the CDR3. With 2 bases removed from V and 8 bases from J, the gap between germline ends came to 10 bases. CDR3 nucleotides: TGCAGTGCTAGATGGCAGGCCCACACCATATATTTT. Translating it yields CSARWQAHTIYF.

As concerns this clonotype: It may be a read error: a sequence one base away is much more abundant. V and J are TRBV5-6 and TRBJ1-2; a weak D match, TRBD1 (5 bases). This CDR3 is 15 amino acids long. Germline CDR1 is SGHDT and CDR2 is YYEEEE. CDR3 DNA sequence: TGTGCCAGCAGCTTGGCAGCCAGGGAATCCTATGGCTGCACCTTC. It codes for CASSLAARESYGCTF.

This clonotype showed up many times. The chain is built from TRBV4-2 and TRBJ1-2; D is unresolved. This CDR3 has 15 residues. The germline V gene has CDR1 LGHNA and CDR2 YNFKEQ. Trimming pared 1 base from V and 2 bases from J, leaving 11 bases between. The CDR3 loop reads CASSQGPSTNYGYTF. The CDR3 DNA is TGTGCCAGCAGCCAAGGGCCCAGCACGAACTATGGCTACACCTTC.

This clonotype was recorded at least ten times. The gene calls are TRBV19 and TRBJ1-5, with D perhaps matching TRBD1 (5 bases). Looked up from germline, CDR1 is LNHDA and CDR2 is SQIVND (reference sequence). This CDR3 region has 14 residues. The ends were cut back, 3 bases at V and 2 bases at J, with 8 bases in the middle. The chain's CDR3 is CASSMGVGNQPQHF. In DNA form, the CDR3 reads TGTGCCAGTAGTATGGGGGTAGGCAATCAGCCCCAGCATTTT. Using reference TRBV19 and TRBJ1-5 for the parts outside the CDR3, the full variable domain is DGGITQSPKYLFRKEGQNVTLSCEQNLNHDAMYWYRQDPGQGLRLIYYSQIVNDFQKGDIAEGYSVSREKKESFPLTVTSAQKNPTAFYLCASSMGVGNQPQHFGDGTRLSIL.

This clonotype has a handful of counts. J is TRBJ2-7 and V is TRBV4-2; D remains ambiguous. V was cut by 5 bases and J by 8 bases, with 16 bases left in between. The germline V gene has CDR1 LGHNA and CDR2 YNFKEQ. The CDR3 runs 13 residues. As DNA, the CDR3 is TGTGCCAGCAGCGAAACCCTCTACGTGAAGCAGTACTTC. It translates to CASSETLYVKQYF.